The clone carrying this T cell receptor (beta chain) was detected once. Its antigen is currently unknown. V was shortened by 5 bases and J by 10 bases, with 20 bases between the two germline ends. The CDR3 totals 14 residues. Looked up from germline, CDR1 is SGHTA and CDR2 is FQGTGA. The entry originates in a study of cytomegalovirus exposure and HLA in healthy donors. The study, taken as a whole, reports: The authors excluded some V segments, including TRBV6-2 and TRBV6-3, as indistinguishable. By HLA locus, TCR association rates varied in a later analysis, with DRB1 showing the most and HLA-C the fewest. Rarity characterized most TCR sequences, yet some public TCRs appeared in many donors. The authors enumerated roughly 160 TCR beta chains as linked to cytomegalovirus.

PCR involved 60 Vbeta and 13 Jbeta primers. Only in-frame clones appear in the TCRdb table, and some are missing; sequencing was by immunoSEQ multiplex PCR. The data show some 190,000 clones, about 77% seen once. This clonotype was obtained from a woman between 25 and 40 years old in good health and CMV-seropositive. The chain recombines TRBV7-3 with TRBJ1-2, with D possibly matching TRBD1 (6 bases). The sequenced material came from PBMCs. CDR3 DNA: TGTGCCAGCAGCCCACTTGGGGGCACTTCAGTCTACACCTTC. Translating it yields CASSPLGGTSVYTF.